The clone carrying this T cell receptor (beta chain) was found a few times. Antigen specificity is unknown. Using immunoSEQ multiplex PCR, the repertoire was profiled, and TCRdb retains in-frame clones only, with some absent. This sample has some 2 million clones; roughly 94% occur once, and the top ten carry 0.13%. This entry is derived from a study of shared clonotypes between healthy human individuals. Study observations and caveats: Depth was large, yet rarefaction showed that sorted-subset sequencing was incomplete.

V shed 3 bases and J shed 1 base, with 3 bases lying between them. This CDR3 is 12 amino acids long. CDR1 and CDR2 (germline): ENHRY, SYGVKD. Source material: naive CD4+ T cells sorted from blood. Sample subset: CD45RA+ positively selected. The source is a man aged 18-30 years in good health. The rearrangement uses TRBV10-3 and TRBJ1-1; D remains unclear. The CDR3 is CAISDGNTEAFF. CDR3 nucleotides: TGTGCCATCAGTGACGGGAACACTGAAGCTTTCTTT.